This passage covers 27 T cell receptor beta chains from one sample sequenced in a study of shared clonotypes between healthy human individuals. Method: immunoSEQ multiplex PCR; TCRdb's copy keeps in-frame clones and lacks some. The sample shows roughly 680,000 clones, around 77% of them seen only once. The sample was memory CD4+ T cells sorted from blood. Subset defined: CD45RA-negative fraction. The receptors come from a woman aged 25-40 years in good health.

The rearrangement links TRBV11-3 to TRBJ2-3; D might be TRBD1 (6 bases). Looked up from germline, CDR1 is SGHNT and CDR2 is YENEEA. This CDR3 comprises 15 residues. The V end lost 2 bases, the J end lost 0 bases, and 9 bases lay between the germline ends. The CDR3 region is CASSLLGTSTDTQYF. For the CDR3, the DNA is TGTGCCAGCAGCTTACTGGGGACAAGCACAGATACGCAGTATTTT. The variable domain in full, with the rest retrieved from reference TRBV11-3 and TRBJ2-3, is EAGVVQSPRYKIIEKKQPVAFWCNPISGHNTLYWYLQNLGQGPELLIRYENEEAVDDSQLPKDRFSAERLKGVDSTLKIQPAELGDSAVYLCASSLLGTSTDTQYFGPGTRLTVL.

CDR3 amino acids: CASSPQVAGDTDTQYF. Written as DNA, the CDR3 is TGTGCCAGCAGCCCCCAGGTAGCGGGAGACACAGATACGCAGTATTTT. The chain couples TRBV7-8 to TRBJ2-3; 9 nucleotides match TRBD2. Germline V gives CDR1 SGHVS, CDR2 FQNEAQ. The CDR3 loop spans 16 amino acids. V dropped 5 bases and J dropped 2; count of bases not matched to a gene: 8.

The rearrangement joins TRBV9 to TRBJ2-2; D is possibly TRBD2 (6 bases). Germline V gives CDR1 SGDLS, CDR2 YYNGEE. The CDR3 is made up of 17 amino acids. V shed 0 bases and J shed 6 bases, with 18 bases lying between them. As DNA, the CDR3 is TGTGCCAGCAGCGTAGAATCGTTGGGGGGTACGGCCGGGGAGCTGTTTTTT. Amino acid sequence: CASSVESLGGTAGELFF.

This sequence joins TRBV18 and TRBJ2-3; a weak D match, TRBD2 (6 bases). V was shortened by 2 bases and J by 1 base, with 10 bases between the two germline ends. The CDR3 is made up of 15 amino acids. Germline values: CDR1 KGHSH, CDR2 LQKENI. CDR3 bases: TGTGCCAGCTCACCAGGGGCGGGACGCACAGATACGCAGTATTTT. It yields the protein CASSPGAGRTDTQYF.

The J gene is TRBJ2-1, the V gene TRBV5-1; D not resolved. Per the germline V gene, CDR1 is SGHRS and CDR2 is YFSETQ. V lost 0 bases to trimming and J lost 5 bases, with 9 bases between them. CDR3 length equals 14 residues. This chain's CDR3 is CASSLVSAHNEQFF. CDR3 in DNA: TGCGCCAGCAGCTTGGTGTCAGCCCACAATGAGCAGTTCTTC.

The V gene is TRBV6-1, the J gene TRBJ2-7, with TRBD1 matching over 9 bases. This CDR3 has 15 residues. In germline, CDR1 is MNHNS, CDR2 SASEGT. V shed 7 bases and J 6 bases; nucleotides not matched to a gene: 13. CDR3 amino acids: CASNTAKGQGSEQYF. Here the CDR3 DNA reads TGTGCCAGCAATACCGCGAAGGGACAGGGTTCCGAGCAGTACTTC.

The J gene is TRBJ2-5, the V gene TRBV6-5; D perhaps matches TRBD1 (5 bases). The better agreement between TRBJ2-7 and the DNA end casts doubt on the J call. Germline V gene lookup returns CDR1 MNHEY and CDR2 SVGAGI. The CDR3 spans 13 residues. CDR3 nucleotides: TGTGCCAGCAGCCCCAACAGGTGGAACGAGCAGTACTTC. Its translation is CASSPNRWNEQYF.

This chain links TRBV29-1 with TRBJ2-7; 9 bases are shared with TRBD2. V trimming: 1 base; J trimming: 4 bases; junction bases outside the gene matches: 11. There are 16 residues in the CDR3. Germline CDR1 and CDR2: SQVTM and ANQGSEA. CDR3 nucleotide sequence: TGCAGCGTTGAAGGTAGTAGCGGGAGTGGTCTGTACGAGCAGTACTTC. Protein product: CSVEGSSGSGLYEQYF.

The V gene is TRBV5-6, the J gene TRBJ2-4; 10 bases line up with TRBD1. The V segment lost 4 bases and the J segment 8 bases; nucleotides outside the gene matches: 12. The CDR3 loop spans 16 amino acids. Germline V gene lookup returns CDR1 SGHDT and CDR2 YYEEEE. The CDR3 DNA reads TGTGCCAGCAGCCGGGTACCCGGGACAGGGGAGTACATTCAGTACTTC. Protein product: CASSRVPGTGEYIQYF.

This clone came up once. The sample holds other DNA sequences that translate to the same CDR3. The rearrangement joins TRBV19 to TRBJ1-5, with 8 bases matching TRBD1. J lost 2 bases, V lost 6 bases, and 3 bases had no gene match. Per the germline V gene, CDR1 is LNHDA and CDR2 is SQIVND (reference sequence). The CDR3 is made up of 14 amino acids. The CDR3 loop reads CASSAQGGNQPQHF. DNA of the CDR3: TGTGCCAGTAGCGCACAGGGGGGCAATCAGCCCCAGCATTTT.

The V call is TRBV5-1, the J call TRBJ2-7; D is unclear. V was cut by 4 bases and J by 3 bases, with 11 bases left in between. The CDR3 is 13 residues long. The germline gives CDR1 SGHRS, CDR2 YFSETQ. CDR3 region: CASSLDSYYEQYF. The CDR3 bases are TGCGCCAGCAGCCTTGACTCTTACTACGAGCAGTACTTC.

This rearrangement joins TRBV2 to TRBJ2-1; 9 bases map to TRBD2. Germline CDR1 is SNHLY and CDR2 is FYNNEI. The CDR3 length is 15 residues. V trimming: 8 bases; J trimming: 6 bases; junction bases outside the gene matches: 11. The CDR3 region is CASRRRPSGTNEQFF. The DNA of the CDR3 is TGTGCCAGCCGTCGGCGGCCTAGCGGGACCAATGAGCAGTTCTTC.

The DNA of the CDR3 is TGTGCTAGTGGGGGAGGGGGAGGCAACACTGAAGCTTTCTTT. Translation: CASGGGGGNTEAFF. The chain carries TRBV12-5 and TRBJ1-1; tentatively, D is TRBD1 (6 bases). The CDR3 contains 14 residues. Trimming removed 6 bases from V and 2 bases from J, with 13 bases in between. The germline gives CDR1 LGHNT, CDR2 FRNRAP.

The rearrangement joins TRBV7-6 to TRBJ2-2; D remains ambiguous. CDR3 length: 15 amino acids. From germline, CDR1 is SGHVS and CDR2 FNYEAQ. V was clipped by 5 bases and J by 2 bases, with 12 bases between them. CDR3 residues: CASSPSRSNTGELFF. For the CDR3, the DNA is TGTGCCAGCAGCCCCAGCAGGTCTAACACCGGGGAGCTGTTTTTT.

Concerning this clone itself: Sequence at one end of the junction differs from germline and may be a read error. This chain links TRBV5-1 with TRBJ2-2; no clear D gene. The CDR3 sequence is 15 residues long. CDR1 is SGHRS, CDR2 YFSETQ, per germline. CDR3 residues: CASSLVSSRTGELFF. The CDR3 region has the DNA TGTGCCAGCAGCTTGGTTTCATCACGGACCGGGGAGCTGTTTTTT.

The J gene is TRBJ2-5, the V gene TRBV7-8; D not certain. This CDR3 comprises 14 residues. Trimming shortened V by 1 base and J by 4 bases, and 10 bases separated the two germline ends. Germline lookup yields CDR1 SGHVS and CDR2 FQNEAQ. This chain's CDR3 is CASSLGPARETQYF. The CDR3, as DNA: TGTGCCAGCAGCTTAGGGCCAGCAAGAGAGACCCAGTACTTC.

Only one count was recorded for this clone. Within the sample, other DNA sequences also encode this same CDR3. The chain links TRBV5-1 to TRBJ2-6; no definite D call. This CDR3 region has 15 residues. Trimming left V 5 bases short and J 0 bases short, with 9 bases between. CDR1 SGHRS and CDR2 YFSETQ come from the germline V gene. This chain's CDR3 is CASSLTSSGANVLTF. The CDR3 DNA is TGCGCCAGCAGTTTAACATCCTCTGGGGCCAACGTCCTGACTTTC.

Concerning this clone: The identical CDR3 is also encoded by other nucleotide sequences in the sample. The chain couples TRBV27 to TRBJ2-5, with 10 bases identical to TRBD2. J lost 5 bases, V lost 3 bases, and 6 bases had no gene match. Germline CDR1 and CDR2: MNHEY and SMNVEV (reference sequence). The CDR3 runs 15 residues. The chain's CDR3 is CASSFGLAGVETQYF. The CDR3 DNA follows: TGTGCCAGCAGTTTTGGTCTAGCGGGAGTGGAGACCCAGTACTTC.

Comment on this clone: This same CDR3 is encoded by further DNA sequences in the sample. The chain couples TRBV28 to TRBJ2-3; 7 bases are shared with TRBD2. The CDR3 consists of 15 residues. Per germline, CDR1 MDHEN and CDR2 SYDVKM. The V and J ends lost 2 bases and 2 bases, in that order; junction bases with no gene match: 4. The CDR3 DNA sequence: TGTGCCAGCAGTTTAAGCGGGGATTACACAGATACGCAGTATTTT. This gives the protein CASSLSGDYTDTQYF.

The rearrangement uses TRBV5-8 and TRBJ2-2, with 7 bases identical to TRBD1. Per germline, CDR1 SGHTS and CDR2 YDEGEE. CDR3 length: 15 amino acids. The ends lost 3 bases at V and 6 bases at J; junction bases unmatched: 8. CDR3 sequence: CASSWPGTAPGELFF. CDR3 bases: TGTGCCAGCAGCTGGCCCGGGACAGCACCCGGGGAGCTGTTTTTT.

V is TRBV2 and J is TRBJ2-7, with 9 bases fitting TRBD2. The V segment lost 5 bases and the J segment 6 bases; nucleotides outside the gene matches: 5. This CDR3 has 13 amino acids. The germline CDR1 and CDR2 sequences are SNHLY and FYNNEI. CDR3 protein: CASSQGLATEQYF. CDR3 in DNA: TGTGCCAGCAGTCAAGGACTAGCGACCGAGCAGTACTTC.

The chain carries TRBV19 and TRBJ2-7, with TRBD2 matching over 14 bases. The germline gives CDR1 LNHDA, CDR2 SQIVND (reference sequence). J lost 4 bases, V lost 5 bases, and 19 bases had no gene match. This CDR3 contains 20 residues. DNA of the CDR3: TGTGCCAGTAGTCACCTACTAGCCTCGGGACTAGCGGGAGCCGGGTACGAGCAGTACTTC. Translating it yields CASSHLLASGLAGAGYEQYF.

V usage is TRBV27 and J usage is TRBJ2-2; a weak D match, TRBD2 (6 bases). The CDR3 sequence is 17 residues long. V lost 2 bases, J lost 0 bases, and 13 bases lay in between. Germline loops: CDR1 MNHEY, CDR2 SMNVEV (reference sequence). This CDR3 is CASSLTGSSPNTGELFF. CDR3 coding DNA: TGTGCCAGCAGTTTAACCGGGAGCTCCCCGAACACCGGGGAGCTGTTTTTT.

Here the CDR3 reads CAISRDGPYEQYF. The CDR3 DNA follows: TGTGCCATCAGCCGGGACGGCCCCTACGAGCAGTACTTC. This chain uses TRBV10-3 with TRBJ2-7, with D perhaps assigned TRBD1 or TRBD2 (5 bases each). The CDR3 contains 13 residues. CDR1 and CDR2 (germline): ENHRY, SYGVKD. V lost 6 bases and J lost 2, with 11 bases in between.

This chain connects TRBV27 to TRBJ2-6; D not certain. CDR1 MNHEY and CDR2 SMNVEV come from the germline V gene (reference sequence). The CDR3 is 15 residues long. V lost 5 bases to trimming and J lost 0 bases, with 8 bases between them. The CDR3 DNA is TGTGCCAGCAGTCCCGTTAACTCTGGGGCCAACGTCCTGACTTTC. Translation gives CASSPVNSGANVLTF.

This chain connects TRBV6-6 to TRBJ2-7, with D perhaps given as TRBD1 or TRBD2 (5 bases each). Germline values: CDR1 MNHNY, CDR2 SVGAGI (reference sequence). This CDR3 comprises 14 residues. Trimming removed 7 bases at V and 4 bases at J, with 17 bases between. This chain's CDR3 is CASMPRSEGYEQYF. The DNA for the CDR3 is TGTGCCAGCATGCCGAGAAGCGAGGGGTACGAGCAGTACTTC.

V usage is TRBV5-4 and J usage is TRBJ1-1; D is uncertain. CDR3 size: 13 residues. In germline, CDR1 is SGHNT, CDR2 YYREEE (reference sequence). Trimming shortened V by 2 bases and J by 1 base, and 6 bases separated the two germline ends. DNA for the CDR3: TGTGCCAGCAGCTTCCGACGGAACACTGAAGCTTTCTTT. It is translated as CASSFRRNTEAFF.